The 9 T cell receptor beta chains presented below share a single source sample, sequenced in a study of T cell repertoires in cytomegalovirus infection. TCRdb re-derived calls from the reads in MiXCR, one entry per CDR3 protein. The sample has nearly 650,000 distinct CDR3 sequences, approximately 25% seen once. Sample: CD8+ T cells from PBMCs. Receptors were obtained from a human donor in good health (CMV status not recorded). Some clones in this sample may be carry-over from other donors' samples.

Remarks on this clonotype: One junction end disagrees with the germline gene, perhaps due to a read error. The chain has TRBV14 and TRBJ1-4; D not resolved. The germline V gene encodes CDR1 SGHDN and CDR2 FVKESK. The CDR3 consists of 14 residues. The CDR3 protein is CTSSQEKFNEKLFF. The CDR3 DNA sequence: TGTACCAGCAGCCAAGAGAAGTTTAATGAAAAACTGTTTTTT.

The chain recombines TRBV4-2 with TRBJ2-1, with 8 bases lining up with TRBD2. CDR1 and CDR2 from the germline V gene are LGHNA and YNFKEQ. This CDR3 comprises 13 residues. Unmatched junction bases numbered 6, after V lost 6 bases and J lost 8 bases. The CDR3 reads CASSSGGPYEQFF. The CDR3, as DNA: TGTGCCAGCAGTTCGGGGGGGCCGTATGAGCAGTTCTTC.

This chain connects TRBV28 to TRBJ1-1; 8 bases fit TRBD1. With V trimmed by 3 bases and J by 4 bases, 4 bases remained unmatched. CDR3 size: 14 residues. The germline CDR1 and CDR2 sequences are MDHEN and SYDVKM. CDR3 sequence (DNA): TGTGCCAGCAGTTTGCCTACAGGGGGCACTGAAGCTTTCTTT. Translation: CASSLPTGGTEAFF. The variable domain in full, completed from reference TRBV28 and TRBJ1-1, reads DVKVTQSSRYLVKRTGEKVFLECVQDMDHENMFWYRQDPGLGLRLIYFSYDVKMKEKGDIPEGYSVSREKKERFSLILESASTNQTSMYLCASSLPTGGTEAFFGQGTRLTVV.

This sequence joins TRBV12-3 or TRBV12-4 and TRBJ2-1; D not certain. V was cut by 6 bases and J by 10 bases, with 19 bases left in between. This CDR3 has 14 amino acids. This CDR3 is CASRTDSGRREQFF. CDR3 nucleotides: TGTGCCAGCAGAACAGACTCGGGCCGGAGAGAGCAGTTCTTC.

This clonotype showed up just a few times. V is TRBV6-6 and J is TRBJ2-2; weak D call: TRBD2 (5 bases). The CDR3 loop spans 13 amino acids. Trimming removed 4 bases at V and 6 bases at J, with 9 bases between. Germline V lookup: CDR1 MNHNY, CDR2 SVGAGI (reference sequence). DNA of the CDR3: TGTGCCAGCAGTTCCACACTAGCCGGGGAGCTGTTTTTT. Translation gives CASSSTLAGELFF.

CDR3 in DNA: TGTGCCAGTAGTACAGGGATTCTCGGCTACACCTTC. Protein sequence: CASSTGILGYTF. The V gene is TRBV19, the J gene TRBJ1-2, with D possibly being TRBD1 (5 bases). V lost 4 bases and J 8 bases, leaving 11 bases between the germline ends. Germline V gives CDR1 LNHDA, CDR2 SQIVND (reference sequence). This CDR3 has 12 amino acids. Full variable domain (remainder filled in from reference TRBV19 and TRBJ1-2): DGGITQSPKYLFRKEGQNVTLSCEQNLNHDAMYWYRQDPGQGLRLIYYSQIVNDFQKGDIAEGYSVSREKKESFPLTVTSAQKNPTAFYLCASSTGILGYTFGSGTRLTVV.

This clonotype was detected a few times. This sequence joins TRBV7-9 and TRBJ2-7; D ambiguous. The CDR3 runs to 13 residues. Germline V lookup: CDR1 SEHNR, CDR2 FQNEAQ (reference sequence). Trimming stripped 4 bases from V and 7 bases from J, with 14 bases between. As DNA, the CDR3 is TGTGCCAGCAGCTCGAAAGGATCGGTGGAGCAGTACGTC. It yields the protein CASSSKGSVEQYV.

The sample holds one count of this clonotype. This chain links TRBV7-8 with TRBJ2-7, with D perhaps matching TRBD1 or TRBD2 (6 bases each). Germline values: CDR1 SGHVS, CDR2 FQNEAQ. Deletions cut 2 bases from V and 6 bases from J, with 23 bases between. The CDR3 extends over 17 amino acids. The CDR3 region has the DNA TGTGCCAGCAGCTTATTGGCTGTGGAGGGGGGATCGGCCGAGCAGTACTTC. Its translation is CASSLLAVEGGSAEQYF.

This clonotype was seen more than once but under ten times. The chain has TRBV20-1 and TRBJ1-4; D gene ambiguous. This CDR3 comprises 14 residues. Germline V lookup: CDR1 DFQATT, CDR2 SNEGSKA (reference sequence). V lost 0 bases and J 10 bases, leaving 15 bases between the germline ends. The CDR3 is CSARDRPGTGKLFF. In nucleotides, the CDR3 is TGCAGTGCTAGAGATCGGCCGGGTACGGGAAAACTGTTTTTT.